A selection of T cell receptor beta chains follows, all from one sample in a study of blood T cells in healthy people across ages. TCRdb re-called the 5' RACE reads with MiXCR, one entry per CDR3 protein. The sample lists about 1.6 million distinct CDR3 sequences; roughly a third were seen once. What was sequenced was blood. These TCRs come from a woman in her thirties in good health. Both conserved end residues are part of each CDR3.

cdr3_aa	j_call	v_call
CASSTSRAYETQYF	TRBJ2-5	TRBV19
CSARGPRYQETQYF	TRBJ2-5	TRBV20-1
CANSLLGTSGSNEQFF	TRBJ2-1	TRBV27
CSVEGGDSTATEAFF	TRBJ1-1	TRBV29-1
CASSFGTLGGNQETQYF	TRBJ2-5	TRBV5-1
CASSFGKTQYF	TRBJ2-5	TRBV12-3/TRBV12-4
CAWNVGLAANEQFF	TRBJ2-1	TRBV30
CATRRTYNEQFF	TRBJ2-1	TRBV6-1
CATETGTGELFF	TRBJ2-2	TRBV10-3
CASSKLAGVVNEQYF	TRBJ2-7	TRBV28
CASGAVSSYNEQFF	TRBJ2-1	TRBV5-1
CASSSPSGRGEQYF	TRBJ2-7	TRBV6-2/TRBV6-3
CASSSLLAGGEETQYF	TRBJ2-5	TRBV2
CASSVSPGADTQYF	TRBJ2-3	TRBV2
CASSTTGTSPEYEQYF	TRBJ2-7	TRBV28
CASSVKGTGRPFF	TRBJ1-1	TRBV7-3
CSASQGRYQETQYF	TRBJ2-5	TRBV20-1
CAVAPEGTEAFF	TRBJ1-1	TRBV6-1
CASSLRGVRGETQYF	TRBJ2-5	TRBV6-1
CASRTKRSSHNSPLHF	TRBJ1-6	TRBV7-9
CASSQELTGVHQPQHF	TRBJ1-5	TRBV4-2
CASSPGGEEAFF	TRBJ1-1	TRBV7-9